Given below is one T cell receptor beta chain in context. It was with 60 Vbeta and 13 Jbeta primers that the PCR ran. Profiling relied on immunoSEQ multiplex PCR, and the TCRdb table lists in-frame clones only, not all of them. The sample lists about 170,000 clones, approximately 80% occurring once. The data originate from a study of cytomegalovirus exposure and HLA in healthy donors. Trimming shortened V by 3 bases and J by 4 bases, and 8 bases separated the two germline ends. The V gene's germline CDR1 is SGHAT and CDR2 FQNNGV. The CDR3 is 13 amino acids. Nominal health characterized the donors when sampled, though unrecorded immune exposures were likely.

The rearrangement uses TRBV11-2 and TRBJ2-3; a weak D match, TRBD1 (5 bases). The clonotype was recovered from a woman younger than 35 in good health and CMV-seropositive. Material for sequencing was PBMCs. CDR3 protein: CASSFRAADTQYF. In DNA, the CDR3 is TGTGCCAGCAGCTTCAGGGCGGCAGATACGCAGTATTTT. Together with reference TRBV11-2 and TRBJ2-3, the CDR3 gives the full variable domain: EAGVAQSPRYKIIEKRQSVAFWCNPISGHATLYWYQQILGQGPKLLIQFQNNGVVDDSQLPKDRFSAERLKGVDSTLKIQPAKLEDSAVYLCASSFRAADTQYFGPGTRLTVL.